This TCR beta chain is drawn from a study of T cells in localized non-small cell lung cancer. V was cut by 5 bases and J by 0 bases, with 15 bases left in between. This CDR3 contains 16 residues. The germline gives CDR1 KGHSH, CDR2 LQKENI. Study-wide findings and caveats: Only one tumor region went through sequencing, so heterogeneity may still be there. Uninvolved adjacent lung showed higher T cell clonality than tumor. A higher density of T cells in blood coincided with extended overall survival. Researchers found a median around 57 of the top 100 tumor clones in adjacent lung.

Some clones are missing from TCRdb's copy, which holds only in-frame ones; the method was immunoSEQ multiplex PCR. The sample yields fewer than 45,000 clones, 88% seen once. Concerning this clone itself: Its target is not known.

This receptor was identified in a female donor of 60 years or more with stage I squamous cell lung carcinoma. The sequences come from peripheral blood, collected before any cancer treatment. This chain uses TRBV18 with TRBJ2-3; D ambiguous. CDR3 protein: CASSSRAGASTDTQYF. The CDR3 DNA follows: TGTGCCAGCTCATCGAGAGCAGGAGCTAGCACAGATACGCAGTATTTT.